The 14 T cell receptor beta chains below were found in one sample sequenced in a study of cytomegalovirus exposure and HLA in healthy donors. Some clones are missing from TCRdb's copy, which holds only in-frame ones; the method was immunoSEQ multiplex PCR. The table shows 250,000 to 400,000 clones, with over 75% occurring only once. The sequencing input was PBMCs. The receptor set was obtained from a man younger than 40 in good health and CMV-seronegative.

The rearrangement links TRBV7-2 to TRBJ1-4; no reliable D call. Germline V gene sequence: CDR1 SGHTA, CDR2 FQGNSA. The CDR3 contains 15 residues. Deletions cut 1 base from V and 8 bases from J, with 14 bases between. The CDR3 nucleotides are TGTGCCAGCAGCTTAGGGGGAGAGCAATGGGAAAAACTGTTTTTT. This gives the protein CASSLGGEQWEKLFF. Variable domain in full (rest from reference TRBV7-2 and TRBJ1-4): GAGVSQSPSNKVTEKGKDVELRCDPISGHTALYWYRQSLGQGLEFLIYFQGNSAPDKSGLPSDRFSAERTGGSVSTLTIQRTQQEDSAVYLCASSLGGEQWEKLFFGSGTQLSVL.

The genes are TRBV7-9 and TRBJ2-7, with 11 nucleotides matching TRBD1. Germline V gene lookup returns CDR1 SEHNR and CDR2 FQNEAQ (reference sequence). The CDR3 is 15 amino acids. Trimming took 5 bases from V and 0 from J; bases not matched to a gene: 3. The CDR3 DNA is TGTGCCAGCAGCGCGGGACAGGGGGTCTCCTACGAGCAGTACTTC. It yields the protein CASSAGQGVSYEQYF. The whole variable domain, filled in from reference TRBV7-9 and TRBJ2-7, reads DTGVSQNPRHKITKRGQNVTFRCDPISEHNRLYWYRQTLGQGPEFLTYFQNEAQLEKSRLLSDRFSAERPKGSFSTLEIQRTEQGDSAMYLCASSAGQGVSYEQYFGPGTRLTVT.

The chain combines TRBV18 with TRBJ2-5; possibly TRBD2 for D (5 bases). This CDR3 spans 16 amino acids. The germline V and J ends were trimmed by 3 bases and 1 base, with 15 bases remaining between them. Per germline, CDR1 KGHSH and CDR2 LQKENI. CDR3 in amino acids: CASSPNPGSGQETQYF. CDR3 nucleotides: TGTGCCAGCTCACCCAACCCGGGGAGCGGCCAAGAGACCCAGTACTTC.

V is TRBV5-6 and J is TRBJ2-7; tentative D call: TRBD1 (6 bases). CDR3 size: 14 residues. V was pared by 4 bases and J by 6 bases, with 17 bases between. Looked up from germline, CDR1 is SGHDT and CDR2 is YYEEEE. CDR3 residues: CASSGGGVRGEQYF. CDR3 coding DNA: TGTGCCAGCAGCGGGGGCGGCGTTCGAGGCGAGCAGTACTTC.

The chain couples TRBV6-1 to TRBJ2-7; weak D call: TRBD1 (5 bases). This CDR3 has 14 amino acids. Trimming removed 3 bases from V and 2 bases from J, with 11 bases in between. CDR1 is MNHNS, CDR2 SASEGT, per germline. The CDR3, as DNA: TGTGCCAGCAGTGAGCAGGGCGCGGCCTACGAGCAGTACTTC. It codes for CASSEQGAAYEQYF.

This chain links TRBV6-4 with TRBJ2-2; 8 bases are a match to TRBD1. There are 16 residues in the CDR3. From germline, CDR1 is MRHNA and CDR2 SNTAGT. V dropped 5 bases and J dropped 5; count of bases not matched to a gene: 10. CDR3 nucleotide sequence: TGTGCCAGCAGTCCTACCGGACAGGGTGGGACCGGGGAGCTGTTTTTT. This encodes CASSPTGQGGTGELFF.

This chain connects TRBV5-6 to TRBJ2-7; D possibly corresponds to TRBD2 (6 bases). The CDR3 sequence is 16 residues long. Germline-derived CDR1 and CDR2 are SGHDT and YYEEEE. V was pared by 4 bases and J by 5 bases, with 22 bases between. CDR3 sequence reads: CASSGRSTGPLHEQYF. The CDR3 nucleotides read TGTGCCAGCAGCGGGAGGAGTACCGGACCCCTACACGAGCAGTACTTC.

The CDR3 protein is CASSSMISQPQHF. The CDR3 nucleotides are TGTGCCAGCAGTTCGATGATTAGTCAGCCCCAGCATTTT. J is TRBJ1-5 and V is TRBV6-5, with D hard to call. This CDR3 comprises 13 residues. Germline V CDR1 and CDR2: MNHEY, SVGAGI. V was pared by 4 bases and J by 6 bases, with 10 bases between.

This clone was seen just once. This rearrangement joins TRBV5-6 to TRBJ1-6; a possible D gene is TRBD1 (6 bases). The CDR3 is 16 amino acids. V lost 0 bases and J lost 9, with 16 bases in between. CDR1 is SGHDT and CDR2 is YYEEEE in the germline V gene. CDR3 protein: CASSLEAGRGSSPLHF. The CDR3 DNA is TGTGCCAGCAGCTTGGAAGCCGGCAGGGGTAGTTCACCCCTCCACTTT.

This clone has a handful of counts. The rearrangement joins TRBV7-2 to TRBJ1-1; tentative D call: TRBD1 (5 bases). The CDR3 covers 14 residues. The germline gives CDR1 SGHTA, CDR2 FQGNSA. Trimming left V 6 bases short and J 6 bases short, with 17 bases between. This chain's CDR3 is CASSYSGFRAEAFF. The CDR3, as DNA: TGTGCCAGCAGTTATTCAGGGTTTAGAGCTGAAGCTTTCTTT. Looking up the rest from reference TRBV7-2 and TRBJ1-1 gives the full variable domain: GAGVSQSPSNKVTEKGKDVELRCDPISGHTALYWYRQSLGQGLEFLIYFQGNSAPDKSGLPSDRFSAERTGGSVSTLTIQRTQQEDSAVYLCASSYSGFRAEAFFGQGTRLTVV.

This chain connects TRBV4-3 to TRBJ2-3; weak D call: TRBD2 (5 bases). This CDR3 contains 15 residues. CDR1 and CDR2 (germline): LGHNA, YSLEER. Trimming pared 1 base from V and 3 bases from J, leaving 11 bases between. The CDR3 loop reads CASSQALAETDTQYF. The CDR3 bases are TGCGCCAGCAGCCAAGCCCTAGCAGAGACAGATACGCAGTATTTT.

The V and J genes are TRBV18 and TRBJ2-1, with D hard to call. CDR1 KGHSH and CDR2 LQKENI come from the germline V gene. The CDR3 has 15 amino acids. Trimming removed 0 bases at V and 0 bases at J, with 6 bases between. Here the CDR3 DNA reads TGTGCCAGCTCACCACCGCACAGCTCCTACAATGAGCAGTTCTTC. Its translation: CASSPPHSSYNEQFF. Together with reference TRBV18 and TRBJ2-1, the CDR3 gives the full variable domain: NAGVMQNPRHLVRRRGQEARLRCSPMKGHSHVYWYRQLPEEGLKFMVYLQKENIIDESGMPKERFSAEFPKEGPSILRIQQVVRGDSAAYFCASSPPHSSYNEQFFGPGTRLTVL.

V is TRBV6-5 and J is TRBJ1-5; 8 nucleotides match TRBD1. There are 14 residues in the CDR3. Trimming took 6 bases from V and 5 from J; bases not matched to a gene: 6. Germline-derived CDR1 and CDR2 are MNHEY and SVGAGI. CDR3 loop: CASSRTGGDQPQHF. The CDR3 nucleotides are TGTGCCAGCAGCCGAACAGGGGGGGATCAGCCCCAGCATTTT.

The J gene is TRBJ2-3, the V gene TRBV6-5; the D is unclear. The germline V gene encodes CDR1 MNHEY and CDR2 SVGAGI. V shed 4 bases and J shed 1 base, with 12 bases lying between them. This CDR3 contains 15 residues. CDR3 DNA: TGTGCCAGCAGTTCAAGACCTAGAGGCACAGATACGCAGTATTTT. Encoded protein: CASSSRPRGTDTQYF.